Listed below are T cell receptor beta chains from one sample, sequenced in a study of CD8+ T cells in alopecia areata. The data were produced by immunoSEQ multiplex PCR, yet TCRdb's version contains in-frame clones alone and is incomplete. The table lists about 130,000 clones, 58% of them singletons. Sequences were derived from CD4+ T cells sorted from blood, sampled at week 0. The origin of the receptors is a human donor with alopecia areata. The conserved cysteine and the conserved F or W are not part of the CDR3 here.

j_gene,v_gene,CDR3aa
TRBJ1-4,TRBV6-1,ASETLDRVKLF
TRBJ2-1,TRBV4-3,ASSQGLGRNNEQF
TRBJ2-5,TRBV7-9,ASSFGQTTQETQY
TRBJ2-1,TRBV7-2,ASSSRVVNEQF
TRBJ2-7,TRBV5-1,ASSTVGGGSGEQY
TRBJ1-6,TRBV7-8,ASSPQRRDYNSPLH
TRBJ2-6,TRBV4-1,ASSQPGQGNVLT
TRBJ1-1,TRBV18,ASSPPGEGTEAF
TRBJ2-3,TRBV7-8,ASSSTYGGLRTDTQY
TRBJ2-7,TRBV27,ASSLRGGEGEQY
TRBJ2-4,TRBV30,AWGMGDYRNIQY
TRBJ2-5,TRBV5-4,ASSQPGQGETQY
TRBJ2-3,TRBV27,ASTSGMFTDTQY
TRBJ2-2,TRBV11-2,ASSPTSALNTGELF
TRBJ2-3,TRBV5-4,ASSLGLIADTQY
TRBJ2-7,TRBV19,ASSKGRTGKDEQY